This entry features one TCR beta chain sequence. The data stem from a study of T cell changes during pregnancy in multiple sclerosis. Here immunoSEQ multiplex PCR was the method, and the copy in TCRdb shows in-frame clones only, minus some. The sample includes around 78,000 clones, approximately 93% of them seen just once. Germline V gives CDR1 MGHRA, CDR2 YSYEKL. The CDR3 totals 16 residues. V lost 1 base to trimming and J lost 2 bases; unmatched junction nucleotides: 1. Sequenced material: peripheral blood, taken in the second trimester of pregnancy. The V gene is TRBV4-1, the J gene TRBJ1-5; TRBD1 matches 11 bases. This clonotype was obtained from a female donor with multiple sclerosis, enrolled in a pregnancy study. The CDR3 region has the DNA TGCGCCAGCAGCCAAGGGGGACAGGGGGGCAATCAGCCCCAGCATTTT. Translation: CASSQGGQGGNQPQHF.